These 30 T cell receptor beta chains were all obtained from the same sample, sequenced in a study of T cells in Graves' hyperthyroidism and ophthalmopathy. Using RNA transcripts as the source, TCR beta CDR3 regions were amplified. When the TCR CDR3 underwent first-round RT-PCR, the HTBI primer set was used. From the multiplex PCR reads, TCRdb called clonotypes with MiXCR, one entry per CDR3 protein. Here the sample spans 200,000 to 250,000 distinct CDR3 sequences, over 15% being singletons. The material sequenced was blood. These receptors were taken from a young woman with Graves' ophthalmopathy.

This clonotype was counted many times. The chain employs TRBV5-1 and TRBJ1-1; D is uncertain. There are 14 residues in the CDR3. Germline assignment: CDR1 SGHRS and CDR2 YFSETQ. The V end lost 4 bases, the J end lost 2 bases, and 12 bases lay between the germline ends. Here the CDR3 DNA reads TGCGCCAGCAGCCCTACAGCGTTAAACACTGAAGCTTTCTTT. This gives the protein CASSPTALNTEAFF.

This clonotype was counted ten times or more. The chain recombines TRBV5-1 with TRBJ2-1; 8 nucleotides agree with TRBD2. The CDR3 covers 15 residues. The junction had 3 bases not matched to a gene; V was cut back by 0 bases and J by 4 bases. Germline CDR1 and CDR2: SGHRS and YFSETQ. CDR3 nucleotide sequence: TGCGCCAGCAGCTTGGTCGGCGGGAGGTACAATGAGCAGTTCTTC. This sequence encodes CASSLVGGRYNEQFF.

The table lists this clonotype with many counts. This chain uses TRBV28 with TRBJ1-6; perhaps TRBD1 as D (6 bases). This CDR3 region has 15 residues. The V and J ends lost 2 bases and 4 bases respectively, with 9 bases between them. Per the germline V gene, CDR1 is MDHEN and CDR2 is SYDVKM. The CDR3 region has the DNA TGTGCCAGCAGTTTAAAGGGGGTTTATAATTCACCCCTCCACTTT. Its protein is CASSLKGVYNSPLHF.

Many counts were recorded for this clonotype. The germline gene is not matched at one end of the junction; a read error may be the cause. The J gene is TRBJ2-5, the V gene TRBV18; possibly TRBD2 for D (6 bases). There are 12 residues in the CDR3. CDR1 is KGHSH and CDR2 is LQKENI in the germline V gene. CDR3 amino acids: CASSRDRDQRDF. In DNA, the CDR3 is TGTGCCAGCTCGCGGGACCGGGACCAACGCGACTTC.

This clonotype was recorded many times. The V and J genes are TRBV7-2 and TRBJ1-2; possibly TRBD1 for D (6 bases). CDR1 and CDR2 (germline): SGHTA, FQGNSA. V was pared by 5 bases and J by 6 bases, with 16 bases between. CDR3 length equals 14 residues. The CDR3 coding sequence is TGTGCCAGCAGCCCCAGGGGACTCAGGGATGGCTACACCTTC. Translation gives CASSPRGLRDGYTF.

This clonotype was seen repeatedly, ten times or more. The CDR3 loop is CSAREGALETRETQYF. In DNA, the CDR3 is TGCAGTGCTAGAGAGGGGGCTCTAGAAACTCGGGAGACCCAGTACTTC. This chain connects TRBV20-1 to TRBJ2-5; possible D gene TRBD1, 6 bases. V lost 0 bases and J lost 5, with 19 bases in between. Germline V gene data show CDR1 as DFQATT and CDR2 as SNEGSKA (reference sequence). The CDR3 is 16 residues long.

The rearrangement links TRBV4-2 to TRBJ2-2, with 7 positions matching TRBD1. The CDR3 length is 15 residues. The trim removed 2 bases at V and 7 bases at J, leaving 7 bases unmatched. Germline V lookup: CDR1 LGHNA, CDR2 YNFKEQ. The CDR3, as DNA: TGTGCCAGCAGCCAACAGACAGGGTCATTCGGGGAGCTGTTTTTT. Protein sequence: CASSQQTGSFGELFF.

This clonotype was counted ten times or more. The CDR3 nucleotides read TGTGCCAGCAGCAACCCGGGACTAGCGGGAGTCTACGAGCAGTACTTC. Protein: CASSNPGLAGVYEQYF. The chain joins TRBV27 to TRBJ2-7; 14 nucleotides match TRBD2. With V trimmed by 6 bases and J by 3 bases, 7 bases remained unmatched. This CDR3 has 16 residues. Per germline, CDR1 MNHEY and CDR2 SMNVEV (reference sequence).

This clonotype was seen at least ten times. This chain connects TRBV30 to TRBJ1-1, with D uncertain. Germline-derived CDR1 and CDR2 are GTSNPN and SVGIG (reference sequence). V gave up 0 bases and J gave up 6 bases, with 5 bases separating them. CDR3 length: 11 residues. CDR3 nucleotide sequence: TGTGCCTGGAGTGTACCCCCTGAAGCTTTCTTT. Translating it yields CAWSVPPEAFF.

This clonotype was recorded a few times. The germline gene is not matched at one end of the junction; a read error may be the cause. The gene calls are TRBV28 and TRBJ2-3; TRBD2 aligns across 9 bases. Germline V gene sequence: CDR1 MDHEN, CDR2 SYDVKM. The CDR3 is made up of 17 amino acids. The CDR3 reads CAGRERGAGGSTDTQYF. The CDR3 bases are TGTGCCGGCAGGGAGCGGGGGGCGGGGGGAAGCACAGATACGCAGTATTTT. Full variable domain (rest looked up from reference TRBV28 and TRBJ2-3): DVKVTQSSRYLVKRTGEKVFLECVQDMDHENMFWYRQDPGLGLRLIYFSYDVKMKEKGDIPEGYSVSREKKERFSLILESASTNQTSMYLCAGRERGAGGSTDTQYFGPGTRLTVL.

With regard to this clonotype: Possible read error: a much larger clone is one base away. The chain uses TRBV27 and TRBJ2-3, with a possible D match to TRBD2 (5 bases). The length of the CDR3 is 13 residues. Germline V CDR1 and CDR2: MNHEY, SMNVEV (reference sequence). V lost 5 bases to trimming and J lost 4 bases, with 10 bases between them. The CDR3 region is CASSGQRADTQYF. In nucleotides, the CDR3 is TGTGCCAGCAGTGGGCAGAGGGCAGATACGCAGTATTTT.

This clonotype appeared a few times. A much larger clonotype is one base distant, so this may be a read error. This chain uses TRBV12-3 or TRBV12-4 with TRBJ2-5; 13 bases fit TRBD2. The CDR3 is made up of 17 amino acids. The trim removed 6 bases at V and 4 bases at J, leaving 11 bases unmatched. The chain's CDR3 is CASSFGLAGEVGETQYF. The DNA of the CDR3 is TGTGCCAGCAGCTTCGGACTAGCGGGAGAGGTGGGAGAGACCCAGTACTTC.

This clonotype was counted at least ten times. The V gene is TRBV6-1, the J gene TRBJ2-2, with 8 nucleotides matching TRBD1. CDR3 size: 15 residues. In germline, CDR1 is MNHNS, CDR2 SASEGT. J was trimmed by 3 bases and V by 7 bases; bases with no gene match: 7. Here the CDR3 reads CASTSGQGDTGELFF. In nucleotides, the CDR3 is TGTGCCAGCACCTCCGGACAGGGCGACACCGGGGAGCTGTTTTTT.

This clonotype was counted a few times. The V and J genes are TRBV4-2 and TRBJ1-4; 7 nucleotides match TRBD1. The CDR3 runs 15 residues. V trimming: 4 bases; J trimming: 6 bases; junction bases outside the gene matches: 8. CDR1 is LGHNA, CDR2 YNFKEQ, per germline. CDR3 sequence reads: CASSRRDSQDEKLFF. The CDR3 DNA reads TGTGCCAGCAGCCGTCGGGACAGCCAGGATGAAAAACTGTTTTTT.

This clonotype appeared many times. The J gene is TRBJ2-7, the V gene TRBV5-6, with TRBD1 as a possible D gene (5 bases). V was shortened by 0 bases and J by 3 bases, with 10 bases between the two germline ends. CDR1 and CDR2 from the germline V gene are SGHDT and YYEEEE. CDR3 length equals 14 residues. The CDR3 loop reads CASSLVGAIYEQYF. Here the CDR3 DNA reads TGTGCCAGCAGCTTGGTAGGGGCGATCTACGAGCAGTACTTC.

This chain joins TRBV28 and TRBJ2-7; D possibly corresponds to TRBD2 (5 bases). Trimming removed 3 bases at V and 4 bases at J, with 19 bases between. This CDR3 is built from 16 residues. Germline V gene data show CDR1 as MDHEN and CDR2 as SYDVKM. Here the CDR3 DNA reads TGTGCCAGCAGTTTGGGCACAGCTAGCACCTTTTACGAGCAGTACGTC. Its translation is CASSLGTASTFYEQYV.

This clonotype was counted only a few times. An end of the junction differs from the germline gene, which may be a read error. This chain's CDR3 is CASSEISSYEQHF. The CDR3 nucleotides are TGTGCCAGCAGTGAAATAAGCTCCTACGAGCAGCACTTC. This chain connects TRBV2 to TRBJ2-7, with D unclear. In germline, CDR1 is SNHLY, CDR2 FYNNEI. The CDR3 has 13 residues.

This clonotype was picked up many times. The V and J genes are TRBV20-1 and TRBJ2-3; 12 bases agree with TRBD2. The germline CDR1 and CDR2 sequences are DFQATT and SNEGSKA (reference sequence). The CDR3 totals 16 residues. Losses at the gene ends were 3 bases for V and 1 base for J; bases not matched to a gene: 5. The CDR3 reads CSASTSGRSGTDTQYF. For the CDR3, the DNA is TGCAGTGCTAGCACTAGCGGGAGGTCGGGCACAGATACGCAGTATTTT.

This clonotype was counted at least ten times. The rearrangement joins TRBV9 to TRBJ2-7; D possibly corresponds to TRBD2 (6 bases). In germline, CDR1 is SGDLS, CDR2 YYNGEE. CDR3 length: 13 residues. Trimming took off 7 bases at V and 2 bases at J, with 13 bases between the two ends. In DNA form, the CDR3 reads TGTGCCAGCTCGGCTGGCGGGGCCTACGAGCAGTACTTC. Amino acid sequence: CASSAGGAYEQYF.

The chain employs TRBV20-1 and TRBJ2-2; 13 positions match TRBD2. Germline loops: CDR1 DFQATT, CDR2 SNEGSKA (reference sequence). This CDR3 comprises 14 residues. The J segment lost 5 bases and the V segment lost 3 bases, leaving 0 bases of the junction unmatched. The CDR3 nucleotides read TGCAGTGCTAGGGGACTAGCGGGGACCGGGGAGCTGTTTTTT. Amino acid sequence: CSARGLAGTGELFF.

The table lists this clonotype with many counts. The J gene is TRBJ1-2, the V gene TRBV27; 10 bases match TRBD1. The CDR3 loop spans 13 amino acids. J was trimmed by 6 bases and V by 8 bases; bases with no gene match: 6. Germline CDR1 and CDR2: MNHEY and SMNVEV (reference sequence). CDR3 region: CASGPGQGDGYTF. In nucleotides, the CDR3 is TGTGCCAGCGGACCCGGACAGGGGGATGGCTACACCTTC.

The rearrangement links TRBV5-1 to TRBJ2-2; maybe TRBD2 (5 bases). Germline V lookup: CDR1 SGHRS, CDR2 YFSETQ. The CDR3 is 17 residues long. The V end was cut by 4 bases, the J end by 1 base, with 17 bases between. The chain's CDR3 is CASSLSPADLNTGELFF. DNA of the CDR3: TGCGCCAGCAGCCTGTCCCCAGCGGACCTGAACACCGGGGAGCTGTTTTTT.

V usage is TRBV5-1 and J usage is TRBJ1-6; 9 bases fit TRBD1. The length of the CDR3 is 17 residues. Losses at the gene ends were 1 base for V and 8 bases for J; bases not matched to a gene: 10. Germline V gene lookup returns CDR1 SGHRS and CDR2 YFSETQ. The CDR3 sequence is CASSLITGGQGHSPLHF. The CDR3 DNA sequence: TGCGCCAGCAGCTTGATTACGGGGGGACAGGGCCATTCACCCCTCCACTTT.

The V gene is TRBV27, the J gene TRBJ2-7; D possibly matches TRBD1 or TRBD2 (5 bases each). V lost 3 bases and J 2 bases, leaving 11 bases between the germline ends. In germline, CDR1 is MNHEY, CDR2 SMNVEV (reference sequence). The length of the CDR3 is 14 residues. CDR3 in amino acids: CASSFSGTPYEQYF. Here the CDR3 DNA reads TGTGCCAGCAGTTTTTCCGGGACCCCCTACGAGCAGTACTTC.

Only a few counts were recorded for this clonotype. The rearrangement links TRBV28 to TRBJ2-7; 13 nucleotides agree with TRBD2. J lost 6 bases, V lost 7 bases, and 15 bases had no gene match. Germline values: CDR1 MDHEN, CDR2 SYDVKM. The CDR3 has 17 residues. The CDR3 DNA reads TGTGCCAGCAACCCAACGGTGAGGACTAGCGGGAGTTTCGAGCAGTACTTC. This sequence encodes CASNPTVRTSGSFEQYF.

Points on this clonotype: A clone one base away is much larger, so this may be a read error. The rearrangement joins TRBV30 to TRBJ2-7; no definite D call. The J call may be mistaken, given a closer DNA end match to TRBJ2-1. Germline CDR1 is GTSNPN and CDR2 is SVGIG (reference sequence). This CDR3 is built from 11 residues. CDR3 bases: TGTGCCTGGACAAATTCCTACGAGCAGTTCTTC. Protein sequence: CAWTNSYEQFF.

This rearrangement joins TRBV28 to TRBJ2-2, with D perhaps matching TRBD1 (5 bases). The V and J ends lost 3 bases and 4 bases respectively, with 15 bases between them. This CDR3 contains 16 residues. CDR1 MDHEN and CDR2 SYDVKM come from the germline V gene. The CDR3 sequence: CASSFFAAGFTGELFF. The DNA of the CDR3 is TGTGCCAGCAGTTTTTTCGCAGCAGGGTTCACCGGGGAGCTGTTTTTT.

At least ten counts were recorded for this clonotype. V is TRBV2 and J is TRBJ1-5; D ambiguous. Germline V gene data show CDR1 as SNHLY and CDR2 as FYNNEI. Trimming took off 2 bases at V and 3 bases at J, with 14 bases between the two ends. This CDR3 is 16 amino acids long. The CDR3 nucleotides read TGTGCCAGCAGTGAAAGGAACAGCATCCTCAATCAGCCCCAGCATTTT. Translation gives CASSERNSILNQPQHF. The full variable domain, with the rest looked up from reference TRBV2 and TRBJ1-5, is EPEVTQTPSHQVTQMGQEVILRCVPISNHLYFYWYRQILGQKVEFLVSFYNNEISEKSEIFDDQFSVERPDGSNFTLKIRSTKLEDSAMYFCASSERNSILNQPQHFGDGTRLSIL.

At least ten counts were recorded for this clonotype. This chain links TRBV3-1 with TRBJ2-7, with D possibly being TRBD1 (6 bases). Trimming removed 4 bases from V and 3 bases from J, with 16 bases in between. Germline CDR1 reads LGHDT; CDR2 reads YNNKEL (reference sequence). The CDR3 sequence is 15 residues long. The CDR3 nucleotides are TGTGCCAGCAGCCTCAGGGGAGCGACGAACTACGAGCAGTACTTC. This gives the protein CASSLRGATNYEQYF.

There are many counts of this clonotype. This sequence joins TRBV6-1 and TRBJ1-1, with D tentatively TRBD1 (5 bases). There are 12 residues in the CDR3. Germline CDR1 reads MNHNS; CDR2 reads SASEGT. The V gene lost 6 bases and the J gene lost 4 bases, with 9 bases spanning the gap. The chain's CDR3 is CASSRTGTEAFF. In nucleotides, the CDR3 is TGTGCCAGCAGCCGAACAGGCACTGAAGCTTTCTTT.